These 13 T cell receptor beta chains came from one sample sequenced in a study of blood T cell repertoires in COVID-19. Profiled with immunoSEQ multiplex PCR; TCRdb holds only in-frame clones, not every one. This sample has around 20,000 clones; about 87% occur once, and the top ten carry approximately 10%. The sequencing sample was made of peripheral blood. The receptors shown here come from a human donor in a cohort sampled during active COVID-19.

This clone was recorded only once. This chain links TRBV6-6 with TRBJ1-1; 7 bases fit TRBD1. This CDR3 has 13 residues. The V segment lost 7 bases and the J segment 4 bases; nucleotides outside the gene matches: 6. Looked up from germline, CDR1 is MNHNY and CDR2 is SVGAGI (reference sequence). The CDR3 sequence is CASTAAGGTEAFF. CDR3 bases: TGTGCCAGCACCGCAGCAGGGGGCACTGAAGCTTTCTTT.

The chain joins TRBV27 to TRBJ2-5, with 9 bases lining up with TRBD2. Germline loops: CDR1 MNHEY, CDR2 SMNVEV (reference sequence). Losses at the gene ends were 4 bases for V and 1 base for J; bases not matched to a gene: 4. The CDR3 has 15 amino acids. The CDR3 here is CASSWGGGGQETQYF. The CDR3 DNA reads as TGTGCCAGCAGTTGGGGCGGGGGGGGCCAAGAGACCCAGTACTTC.

Here the CDR3 reads CASSQGRASYEQYF. CDR3 nucleotide sequence: TGCGCCAGCAGCCAAGGCAGGGCCTCCTACGAGCAGTACTTC. This chain joins TRBV4-3 and TRBJ2-7; D might be TRBD1 (5 bases). Trimming pared 1 base from V and 0 bases from J, leaving 7 bases between. CDR3 length equals 14 residues. CDR1 and CDR2 from the germline V gene are LGHNA and YSLEER.

This rearrangement joins TRBV9 to TRBJ2-1, with 10 positions matching TRBD2. V lost 4 bases to trimming and J lost 10 bases; unmatched junction nucleotides: 8. This CDR3 contains 14 residues. Per the germline V gene, CDR1 is SGDLS and CDR2 is YYNGEE. The CDR3 bases are TGTGCCAGCAGCCCGGGACTAGCGACTAGAGAGCAGTTCTTC. Its protein product is CASSPGLATREQFF.

V and J are TRBV2 and TRBJ2-2; TRBD2 matches at 10 bases. V was pared by 6 bases and J by 5 bases, with 6 bases of the junction left unmatched. Per the germline V gene, CDR1 is SNHLY and CDR2 is FYNNEI. This CDR3 comprises 15 residues. The CDR3 DNA follows: TGTGCCAGCAGCCCTAGCGGGAGTGGGACCGGGGAGCTGTTTTTT. Translated: CASSPSGSGTGELFF.

The gene calls are TRBV13 and TRBJ2-3, with D possibly TRBD2 on 6 matching bases. Germline values: CDR1 PRHDT, CDR2 FYEKMQ (reference sequence). The CDR3 sequence is 16 residues long. V lost 0 bases and J 2 bases, leaving 12 bases between the germline ends. In nucleotides, the CDR3 is TGTGCCAGCAGCTTAGGCCAGGGACTCGTCACAGATACGCAGTATTTT. Its protein product is CASSLGQGLVTDTQYF.

The gene calls are TRBV5-4 and TRBJ2-3; TRBD2 matches at 10 bases. CDR3 length: 16 residues. With V trimmed by 4 bases and J by 2 bases, 7 bases remained unmatched. Germline CDR1 is SGHNT and CDR2 is YYREEE (reference sequence). The CDR3 here is CASSVRTSGDTDTQYF. The CDR3 DNA reads TGTGCCAGCAGCGTCAGGACTAGCGGCGACACAGATACGCAGTATTTT.

The chain recombines TRBV28 with TRBJ2-7; 11 bases agree with TRBD2. The ends lost 7 bases at V and 2 bases at J; junction bases unmatched: 16. The CDR3 spans 18 residues. Germline CDR1 MDHEN, CDR2 SYDVKM. The CDR3 spells CASIPGDASGRLPYEQYF. Here the CDR3 DNA reads TGTGCCAGCATCCCCGGGGATGCTAGCGGGAGGCTCCCCTACGAGCAGTACTTC.

The rearrangement uses TRBV5-1 and TRBJ2-1; 14 nucleotides agree with TRBD2. Germline V gene data show CDR1 as SGHRS and CDR2 as YFSETQ. V shed 5 bases and J 7 bases; nucleotides not matched to a gene: 2. CDR3 length equals 14 residues. The CDR3 protein is CASRTSGRGNEQFF. The CDR3 nucleotides read TGCGCCAGCAGGACTAGCGGGAGGGGTAATGAGCAGTTCTTC.

The chain combines TRBV27 with TRBJ1-1; 9 nucleotides agree with TRBD1. Germline trimming cut 4 bases from V and 5 bases from J; bases unmatched to any gene: 5. Looked up from germline, CDR1 is MNHEY and CDR2 is SMNVEV (reference sequence). This CDR3 spans 14 amino acids. For the CDR3, the DNA is TGTGCCAGCAGTTGGGGACAGGGAGGGACTGAAGCTTTCTTT. It is translated as CASSWGQGGTEAFF.

This chain joins TRBV9 and TRBJ2-1; the D gene is possibly TRBD2 (6 bases). V was trimmed by 3 bases and J by 5 bases, leaving 18 bases between them. This CDR3 has 16 amino acids. Germline V gene sequence: CDR1 SGDLS, CDR2 YYNGEE. In DNA, the CDR3 is TGTGCCAGCAGCGCAGATCCCCGGGGACTTAACAATGAGCAGTTCTTC. Protein product: CASSADPRGLNNEQFF.

This clone appeared a single time. The rearrangement links TRBV30 to TRBJ1-5; TRBD1 matches 7 bases. The germline gives CDR1 GTSNPN, CDR2 SVGIG (reference sequence). J was trimmed by 3 bases and V by 4 bases; bases with no gene match: 6. The CDR3 length is 14 residues. CDR3 nucleotide sequence: TGTGCCTGGAACTCACAGGGGTACAATCAGCCCCAGCATTTT. Residues: CAWNSQGYNQPQHF. The entire variable domain, with the rest obtained from reference TRBV30 and TRBJ1-5, is as follows: SQTIHQWPATLVQPVGSPLSLECTVEGTSNPNLYWYRQAAGRGLQLLFYSVGIGQISSEVPQNLSASRPQDRQFILSSKKLLLSDSGFYLCAWNSQGYNQPQHFGDGTRLSIL.

The J gene is TRBJ2-1, the V gene TRBV9; D is perhaps TRBD1 (6 bases). Germline V gene lookup returns CDR1 SGDLS and CDR2 YYNGEE. Trimming cost V 5 bases and J 0 bases, with 12 bases left between them. CDR3 length: 15 amino acids. The CDR3 loop is CASRATGSSYNEQFF. CDR3 nucleotide sequence: TGTGCCAGCAGAGCCACAGGGAGCTCCTACAATGAGCAGTTCTTC.